Listed here are 12 T cell receptor beta chains from one sample, sequenced in a study of identical twins. TCRdb re-called the 5' RACE reads through MiXCR, storing one row per CDR3 protein. The repertoire holds some 900,000 distinct CDR3 sequences, with 9% to 15% as singletons. The same specimen was also included in a second study, on yellow fever vaccine responses in identical twins.

The material sequenced was PBMCs. The receptor set was obtained from a woman aged 18-35 years in good health.

This clonotype has a handful of counts. The chain employs TRBV3-1 and TRBJ2-7; D not resolved. CDR1 and CDR2 from the germline V gene are LGHDT and YNNKEL (reference sequence). Trimming removed 0 bases from V and 0 bases from J, with 9 bases in between. The CDR3 covers 15 residues. This CDR3 is CASSQETDGSYEQYF. CDR3 nucleotide sequence: TGTGCCAGCAGCCAAGAGACGGACGGCTCCTACGAGCAGTACTTC.

This clonotype was found a few times. The chain combines TRBV5-1 with TRBJ2-3, with D possibly TRBD1 on 6 matching bases. Germline-derived CDR1 and CDR2 are SGHRS and YFSETQ. Trimming took 3 bases from V and 6 from J, leaving 14 bases between them. The CDR3 sequence is 14 residues long. The DNA of the CDR3 is TGCGCCAGCAGCTCAACCAGGGGCCTCGATACGCAGTATTTT. Translated: CASSSTRGLDTQYF.

J is TRBJ2-1 and V is TRBV5-8; a possible D gene is TRBD1 (5 bases). With 0 bases removed from V and 6 bases from J, the gap between germline ends came to 13 bases. The CDR3 length is 15 residues. Germline CDR1 is SGHTS and CDR2 is YDEGEE. The CDR3 DNA sequence: TGTGCCAGCAGCTTGGACTCATGGGGCCCCAATGAGCAGTTCTTC. Translating it yields CASSLDSWGPNEQFF.

V usage is TRBV27 and J usage is TRBJ2-1; TRBD2 aligns across 10 bases. Trimming took 5 bases from V and 6 from J; bases not matched to a gene: 10. Germline loops: CDR1 MNHEY, CDR2 SMNVEV (reference sequence). There are 16 residues in the CDR3. In DNA, the CDR3 is TGTGCCAGCAGTGCCTCCGGGACTAGCGTAGTCAATGAGCAGTTCTTC. This codes for CASSASGTSVVNEQFF.

The sample holds many counts of this clonotype. V is TRBV5-1 and J is TRBJ1-5; D is uncertain. The CDR3 totals 13 residues. CDR1 is SGHRS and CDR2 is YFSETQ in the germline V gene. V lost 4 bases and J 4 bases, leaving 9 bases between the germline ends. CDR3 region: CASSVHGNQPQHF. The CDR3 DNA reads as TGCGCCAGCAGCGTACATGGGAATCAGCCCCAGCATTTT.

Concerning this clonotype itself: An end of the junction does not agree with germline; a read error may underlie this. V usage is TRBV13 and J usage is TRBJ2-3; 8 nucleotides agree with TRBD2. The CDR3 loop spans 14 amino acids. Per germline, CDR1 PRHDT and CDR2 FYEKMQ (reference sequence). This chain's CDR3 is CASSFRTSKDTQYF. The CDR3 DNA is TGTGCCAGCAGCTTCCGGACTAGCAAAGATACGCAGTATTTT.

This clonotype has just a few counts. The rearrangement joins TRBV10-1 to TRBJ2-2; D possibly matches TRBD1 or TRBD2 (5 bases each). Deletions cut 4 bases from V and 4 bases from J, with 13 bases between. The CDR3 contains 15 residues. Germline V lookup: CDR1 WNHNN, CDR2 SYGVQD (reference sequence). CDR3 region: CASSARDAGTGELFF. The CDR3 nucleotides are TGCGCCAGCAGTGCTAGGGACGCGGGCACCGGGGAGCTGTTTTTT.

This clonotype occurred a few times. The gene calls are TRBV11-1 and TRBJ2-7; 10 nucleotides match TRBD2. From germline, CDR1 is SGHAT and CDR2 FQDESV (reference sequence). This CDR3 has 15 amino acids. The trim removed 6 bases at V and 4 bases at J, leaving 9 bases unmatched. The CDR3 nucleotides are TGTGCCAGCAGTCTTGCTAGCGGGAGCCATTACGAGCAGTACTTC. This gives the protein CASSLASGSHYEQYF.

The sample holds a few counts of this clonotype. The genes are TRBV7-8 and TRBJ2-7, with TRBD2 matching 10 bases. The CDR3 is 17 residues long. V dropped 0 bases and J dropped 3; count of bases not matched to a gene: 8. CDR1 is SGHVS, CDR2 FQNEAQ, per germline. Written as DNA, the CDR3 is TGTGCCAGCAGCTTAGCGTTAGCGGGAGGTAAATTCTACGAGCAGTACTTC. Translating gives CASSLALAGGKFYEQYF.

This clonotype was recorded at least ten times. The chain combines TRBV7-9 with TRBJ1-6; the D gene is possibly TRBD1 (5 bases). The CDR3 runs to 14 residues. Germline V lookup: CDR1 SEHNR, CDR2 FQNEAQ (reference sequence). V was trimmed by 1 base and J by 6 bases, leaving 7 bases between them. CDR3 in amino acids: CASSLDRTNSPLHF. In DNA form, the CDR3 reads TGTGCCAGCAGCTTAGACAGGACTAATTCACCCCTCCACTTT.

This chain connects TRBV4-1 to TRBJ2-7, with D perhaps matching TRBD2 (7 bases). V was clipped by 0 bases and J by 6 bases, with 24 bases between them. The CDR3 is made up of 18 amino acids. The germline gives CDR1 MGHRA, CDR2 YSYEKL. The CDR3 nucleotides read TGCGCCAGCAGCCAAGAGGGGGGGCCGGCCGCTGGACGGAGCGAGCAGTACTTC. The encoded protein is CASSQEGGPAAGRSEQYF.

The V and J genes are TRBV7-9 and TRBJ2-5; no firm D call. Germline CDR1 is SEHNR and CDR2 is FQNEAQ (reference sequence). This CDR3 has 12 residues. V lost 3 bases, J lost 3 bases, and 5 bases lay in between. This CDR3 reads CASSFLKETQYF. CDR3 sequence (DNA): TGTGCCAGCAGCTTCCTTAAAGAGACCCAGTACTTC.